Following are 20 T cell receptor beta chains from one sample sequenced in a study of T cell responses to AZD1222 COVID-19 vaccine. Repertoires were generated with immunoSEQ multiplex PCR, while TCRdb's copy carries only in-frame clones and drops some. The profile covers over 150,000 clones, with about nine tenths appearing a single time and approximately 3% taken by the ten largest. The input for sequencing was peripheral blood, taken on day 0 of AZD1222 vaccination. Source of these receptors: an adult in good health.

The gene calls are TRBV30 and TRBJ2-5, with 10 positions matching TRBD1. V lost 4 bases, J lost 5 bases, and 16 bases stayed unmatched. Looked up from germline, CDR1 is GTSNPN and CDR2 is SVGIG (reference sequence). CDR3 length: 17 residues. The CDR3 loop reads CAWISRRDRGGGETQYF. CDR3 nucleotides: TGTGCCTGGATCTCTCGCCGGGACAGGGGAGGGGGGGAGACCCAGTACTTC.

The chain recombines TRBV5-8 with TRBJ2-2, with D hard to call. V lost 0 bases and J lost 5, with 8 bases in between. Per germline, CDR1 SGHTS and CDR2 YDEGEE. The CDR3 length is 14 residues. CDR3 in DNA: TGTGCCAGCAGCTTGGGCCCCGGGACCGGGGAGCTGTTTTTT. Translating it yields CASSLGPGTGELFF.

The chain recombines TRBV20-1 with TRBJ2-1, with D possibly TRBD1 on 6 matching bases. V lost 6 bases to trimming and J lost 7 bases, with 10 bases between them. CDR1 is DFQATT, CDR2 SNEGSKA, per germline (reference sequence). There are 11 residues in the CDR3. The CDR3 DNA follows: TGCAGTGCAGAACAGGGAAATGAGCAGTTCTTC. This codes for CSAEQGNEQFF.

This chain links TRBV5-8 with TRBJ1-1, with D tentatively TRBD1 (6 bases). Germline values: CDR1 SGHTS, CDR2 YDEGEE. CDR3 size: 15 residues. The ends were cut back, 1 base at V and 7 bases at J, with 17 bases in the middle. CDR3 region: CASSLRTALGFEAFF. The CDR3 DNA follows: TGTGCCAGCAGCTTGAGGACAGCTCTAGGGTTTGAAGCTTTCTTT.

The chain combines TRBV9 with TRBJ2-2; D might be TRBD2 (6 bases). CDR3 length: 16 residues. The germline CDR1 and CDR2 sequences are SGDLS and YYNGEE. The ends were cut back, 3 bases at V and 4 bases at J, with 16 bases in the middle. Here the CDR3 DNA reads TGTGCCAGCAGCGCATCTGGGGGGTTGAGCACCGGGGAGCTGTTTTTT. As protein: CASSASGGLSTGELFF.

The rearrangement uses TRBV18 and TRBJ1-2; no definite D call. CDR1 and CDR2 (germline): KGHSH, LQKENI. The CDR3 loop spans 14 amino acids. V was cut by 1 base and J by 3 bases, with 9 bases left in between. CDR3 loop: CASSPRGYDYGYTF. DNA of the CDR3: TGTGCCAGCTCACCACGCGGGTACGACTATGGCTACACCTTC.

The CDR3 loop is CASSPPSLQATGELFF. The CDR3 nucleotides read TGTGCCAGCTCACCACCGTCCCTACAGGCCACCGGGGAGCTGTTTTTT. This chain uses TRBV18 with TRBJ2-2, with D possibly matching TRBD1 (5 bases). Trimming left V 0 bases short and J 4 bases short, with 12 bases between. The length of the CDR3 is 16 residues. Germline CDR1 reads KGHSH; CDR2 reads LQKENI.

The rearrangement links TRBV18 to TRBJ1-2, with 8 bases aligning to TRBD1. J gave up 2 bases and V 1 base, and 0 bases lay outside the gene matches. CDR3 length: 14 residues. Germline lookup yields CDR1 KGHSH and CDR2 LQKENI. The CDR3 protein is CASSPRTGNYGYTF. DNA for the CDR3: TGTGCCAGCTCACCACGGACAGGGAACTATGGCTACACCTTC.

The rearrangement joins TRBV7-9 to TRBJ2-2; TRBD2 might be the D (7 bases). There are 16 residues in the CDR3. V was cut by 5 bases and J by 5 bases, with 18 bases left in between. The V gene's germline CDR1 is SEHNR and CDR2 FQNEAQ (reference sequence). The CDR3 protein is CASSIRGAKPTGELFF. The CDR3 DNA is TGTGCCAGCAGCATTCGGGGGGCAAAACCTACCGGGGAGCTGTTTTTT.

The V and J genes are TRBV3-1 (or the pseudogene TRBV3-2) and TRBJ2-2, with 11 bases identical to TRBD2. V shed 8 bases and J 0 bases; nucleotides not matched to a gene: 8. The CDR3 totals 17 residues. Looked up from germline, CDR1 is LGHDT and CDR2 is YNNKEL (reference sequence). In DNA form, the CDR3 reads TGTGCCAGCCGCCGACTAGCGGGGAATACGAACACCGGGGAGCTGTTTTTT. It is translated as CASRRLAGNTNTGELFF.

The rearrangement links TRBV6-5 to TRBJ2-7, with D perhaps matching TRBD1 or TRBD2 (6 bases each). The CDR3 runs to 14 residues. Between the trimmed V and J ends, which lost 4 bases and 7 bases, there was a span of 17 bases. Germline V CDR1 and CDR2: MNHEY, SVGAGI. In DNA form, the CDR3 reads TGTGCCAGCAGTTTACAGGGAGGTCTAAAGGAGCAGTACTTC. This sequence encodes CASSLQGGLKEQYF.

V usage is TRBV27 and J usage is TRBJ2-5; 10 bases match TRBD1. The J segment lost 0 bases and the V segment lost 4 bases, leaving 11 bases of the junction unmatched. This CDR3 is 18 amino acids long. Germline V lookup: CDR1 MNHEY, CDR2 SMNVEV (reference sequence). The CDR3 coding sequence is TGTGCCAGCAGTTCCGCAGGGACAGGGGCTTGGTACCAAGAGACCCAGTACTTC. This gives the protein CASSSAGTGAWYQETQYF.

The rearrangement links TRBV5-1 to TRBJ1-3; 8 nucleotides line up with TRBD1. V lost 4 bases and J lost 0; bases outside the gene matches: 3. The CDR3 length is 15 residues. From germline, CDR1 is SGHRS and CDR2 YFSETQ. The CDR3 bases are TGCGCCAGCAGCGACAGGGGCGTCTCTGGAAACACCATATATTTT. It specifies CASSDRGVSGNTIYF.

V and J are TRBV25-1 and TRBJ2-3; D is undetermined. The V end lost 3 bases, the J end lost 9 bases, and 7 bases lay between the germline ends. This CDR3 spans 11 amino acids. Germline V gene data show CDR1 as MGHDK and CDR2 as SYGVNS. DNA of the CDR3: TGTGCCAGCAGTGATTTCGAGACGCAGTATTTT. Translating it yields CASSDFETQYF. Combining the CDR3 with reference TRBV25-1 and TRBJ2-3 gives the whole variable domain EADIYQTPRYLVIGTGKKITLECSQTMGHDKMYWYQQDPGMELHLIHYSYGVNSTEKGDLSSESTVSRIRTEHFPLTLESARPSHTSQYLCASSDFETQYFGPGTRLTVL.

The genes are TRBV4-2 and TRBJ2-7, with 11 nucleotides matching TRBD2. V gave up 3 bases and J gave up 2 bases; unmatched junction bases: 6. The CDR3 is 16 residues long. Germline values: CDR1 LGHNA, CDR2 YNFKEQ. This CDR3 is CASSQSTSGVTYEQYF. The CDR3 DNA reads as TGTGCCAGCAGCCAGTCGACTAGCGGGGTAACCTACGAGCAGTACTTC.

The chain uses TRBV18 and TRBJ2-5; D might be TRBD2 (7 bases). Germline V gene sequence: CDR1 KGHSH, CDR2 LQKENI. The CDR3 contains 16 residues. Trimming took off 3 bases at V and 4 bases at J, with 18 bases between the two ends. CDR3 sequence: CASSPRRGGAGETQYF. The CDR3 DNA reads TGTGCCAGCTCACCGAGGCGAGGGGGGGCCGGAGAGACCCAGTACTTC.

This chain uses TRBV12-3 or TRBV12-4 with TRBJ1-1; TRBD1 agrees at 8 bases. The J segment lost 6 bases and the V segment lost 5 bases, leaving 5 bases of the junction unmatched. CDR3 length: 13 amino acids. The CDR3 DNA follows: TGTGCCAGCAGTCTGCAGGGGGCGCCTGAAGCTTTCTTT. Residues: CASSLQGAPEAFF.

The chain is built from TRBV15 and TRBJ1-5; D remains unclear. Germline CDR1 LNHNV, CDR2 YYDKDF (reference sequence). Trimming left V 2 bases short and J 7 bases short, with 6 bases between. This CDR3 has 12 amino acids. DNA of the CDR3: TGTGCCACCAGCAGATTGGGGCAGCCCCAGCATTTT. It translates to CATSRLGQPQHF.

CDR3 region: CASSQRQTGQIGELFF. DNA for the CDR3: TGTGCCAGCAGCCAGCGCCAGACCGGACAGATCGGGGAGCTGTTTTTT. The chain uses TRBV14 and TRBJ2-2, with D possibly being TRBD1 (6 bases). V was pared by 3 bases and J by 7 bases, with 18 bases between. The CDR3 totals 16 residues. CDR1 and CDR2 from the germline V gene are SGHDN and FVKESK.

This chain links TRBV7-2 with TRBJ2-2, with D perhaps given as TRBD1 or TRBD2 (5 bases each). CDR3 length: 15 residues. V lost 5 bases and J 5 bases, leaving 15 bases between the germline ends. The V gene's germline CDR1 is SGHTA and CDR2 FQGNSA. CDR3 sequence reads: CASSTGTPETGELFF. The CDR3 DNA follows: TGTGCCAGCAGCACCGGGACCCCGGAGACCGGGGAGCTGTTTTTT. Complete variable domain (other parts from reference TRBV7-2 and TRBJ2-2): GAGVSQSPSNKVTEKGKDVELRCDPISGHTALYWYRQSLGQGLEFLIYFQGNSAPDKSGLPSDRFSAERTGGSVSTLTIQRTQQEDSAVYLCASSTGTPETGELFFGEGSRLTVL.